This entry lists 8 T cell receptor beta chains sequenced from one sample in a study of blood T cell repertoires in COVID-19 (dated by TCRdb to 2018 to 2020). Libraries came from the immunoSEQ multiplex PCR assay. What TCRdb holds here is the immuneACCESS table cut down to in-frame rearrangements. Part of the clones is not present; checked against another copy, under half of the missing clones reflect an unresolved V gene, and the others are unexplained. The sample profile shows approximately 310,000 clones; 75% to 90% of them were found once. The top ten clones comprise 5% to 5.5% of the sample. Sequencing was performed on PBMCs or T cells enriched from blood (not recorded which). These receptors all come from a man aged 55 to 70 who had recovered from COVID-19.

Details on this clone: One junction end disagrees with the germline gene, perhaps due to a read error. V is TRBV20-1 and J is TRBJ1-4; TRBD1 matches at 9 bases. The germline CDR1 and CDR2 sequences are DFQATT and SNEGSKA (reference sequence). The CDR3 has 11 amino acids. The CDR3 DNA follows: TGCAGTGCTAGAGATCTGGGGACAGGGCTTTTT. Amino acid sequence: CSARDLGTGLF.

This chain links TRBV28 with TRBJ2-1, with a weak D call TRBD2 (5 bases). CDR3 length: 16 amino acids. Trimming left V 10 bases short and J 3 bases short, with 22 bases between. Germline CDR1 MDHEN, CDR2 SYDVKM. The CDR3, as DNA: TGTGCCAACACTCCCTTGACCAGCGAGGGCTACAATGAGCAGTTCTTC. Its protein is CANTPLTSEGYNEQFF. The variable domain in full, with the rest retrieved from reference TRBV28 and TRBJ2-1, is DVKVTQSSRYLVKRTGEKVFLECVQDMDHENMFWYRQDPGLGLRLIYFSYDVKMKEKGDIPEGYSVSREKKERFSLILESASTNQTSMYLCANTPLTSEGYNEQFFGPGTRLTVL.

This chain links TRBV15 with TRBJ1-2, with a weak D call TRBD1 (5 bases). The CDR3 has 15 amino acids. V gave up 0 bases and J gave up 2 bases, with 10 bases separating them. Germline V gene data show CDR1 as LNHNV and CDR2 as YYDKDF (reference sequence). The CDR3 loop reads CATSREGAGNYGYTF. The CDR3 DNA is TGTGCCACCAGCAGAGAAGGGGCTGGCAACTATGGCTACACCTTC.

The chain couples TRBV27 to TRBJ2-7, with a tentative D call TRBD2 (6 bases). Trimming took 7 bases from V and 2 from J, leaving 18 bases between them. The length of the CDR3 is 15 residues. Germline V CDR1 and CDR2: MNHEY, SMNVEV (reference sequence). The chain's CDR3 is CASTPDVGGTYEQYF. The CDR3 coding sequence is TGTGCCAGCACCCCAGACGTGGGGGGAACCTACGAGCAGTACTTC.

The chain links TRBV7-2 to TRBJ1-2, with 8 positions matching TRBD1. V gave up 0 bases and J gave up 5 bases; unmatched junction bases: 8. The CDR3 loop spans 16 amino acids. Germline V lookup: CDR1 SGHTA, CDR2 FQGNSA. As DNA, the CDR3 is TGTGCCAGCAGCTTAGCGTCCCAGGGGGCGGGGTATGGCTACACCTTC. Translation gives CASSLASQGAGYGYTF.

The rearrangement links TRBV18 to TRBJ1-2; TRBD1 matches at 8 bases. The germline V gene encodes CDR1 KGHSH and CDR2 LQKENI. The CDR3 loop spans 13 amino acids. V gave up 6 bases and J gave up 3 bases; unmatched junction bases: 3. The CDR3 reads CASSLDRDYGYTF. The CDR3 DNA sequence: TGTGCCAGCTCCCTGGACAGGGACTATGGCTACACCTTC. The whole variable domain, remainder taken from reference TRBV18 and TRBJ1-2, is NAGVMQNPRHLVRRRGQEARLRCSPMKGHSHVYWYRQLPEEGLKFMVYLQKENIIDESGMPKERFSAEFPKEGPSILRIQQVVRGDSAAYFCASSLDRDYGYTFGSGTRLTVV.

The J gene is TRBJ2-3, the V gene TRBV27, with a possible D match to TRBD2 (5 bases). The germline V gene encodes CDR1 MNHEY and CDR2 SMNVEV (reference sequence). The V and J ends lost 2 bases and 4 bases respectively, with 16 bases between them. The CDR3 has 16 residues. CDR3 region: CASSLPTSGDPDTQYF. The CDR3, as DNA: TGTGCCAGCAGTTTACCTACTAGTGGTGATCCAGATACGCAGTATTTT.

The sample holds one count of this clone. CDR3 sequence: CASSLRMAEYTIYF. The CDR3 DNA reads as TGTGCCAGCAGTTTACGAATGGCAGAATACACCATATATTTT. The chain employs TRBV28 and TRBJ1-3; unclear D gene. V was pared by 2 bases and J by 8 bases, with 13 bases between. The germline V gene has CDR1 MDHEN and CDR2 SYDVKM. This CDR3 is 14 amino acids long.